The present T cell receptor beta chain was sequenced within a study of blood T cell repertoires in COVID-19. The CDR3 is 13 residues long. V dropped 0 bases and J dropped 3 bases, with 7 bases sitting between them. Repertoires were generated with immunoSEQ multiplex PCR, while TCRdb's copy carries only in-frame clones and drops some. The sample holds about 88,000 clones, 80% to 95% seen once. The specimen sequenced was peripheral blood. This TCR was sampled from a man between 18 and 29 years old with COVID-19, enrolled during active disease. The rearrangement uses TRBV5-3 and TRBJ2-7; D is possibly TRBD2 (5 bases). TRBV5-3 is reported as an ORF; its role is uncertain. The CDR3 nucleotides are TGTGCCAGAAGCTTGGCAGAGGGCTACGAGCAGTACTTC. Translation: CARSLAEGYEQYF.